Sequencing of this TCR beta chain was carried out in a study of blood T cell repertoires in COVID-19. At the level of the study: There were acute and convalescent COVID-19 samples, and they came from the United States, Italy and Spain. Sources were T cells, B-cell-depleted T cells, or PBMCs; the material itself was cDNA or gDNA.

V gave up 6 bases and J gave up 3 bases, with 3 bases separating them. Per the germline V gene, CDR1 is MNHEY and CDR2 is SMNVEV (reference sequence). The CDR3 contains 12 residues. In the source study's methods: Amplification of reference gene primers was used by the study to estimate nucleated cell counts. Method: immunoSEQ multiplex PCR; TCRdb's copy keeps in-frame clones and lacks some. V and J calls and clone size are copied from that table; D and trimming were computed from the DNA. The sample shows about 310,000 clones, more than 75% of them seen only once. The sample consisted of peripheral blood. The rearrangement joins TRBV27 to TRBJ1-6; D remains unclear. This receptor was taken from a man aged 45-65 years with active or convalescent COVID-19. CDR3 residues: CASSFYNSPLHF. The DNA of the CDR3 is TGTGCCAGCAGCTTCTATAATTCACCCCTCCACTTT.